The rows below give T cell receptor beta chains drawn from one sample of a study of OX40 agonist ivuxolimab in advanced cancers. TCRdb's copy holds only in-frame clones and misses some; the assay was immunoSEQ multiplex PCR. The sample carries more than 80,000 clones, about 83% recorded once. The sequencing used CD4+ or CD8+ T cells sorted from blood, collected in a trial of the OX40 agonist ivuxolimab. The receptors were gathered from an adult with an advanced solid tumor such as melanoma, head and neck, liver or kidney cancer. Both conserved end residues are part of each CDR3. A D gene is named only where the DNA matches it firmly. Expanded clones get a size class; other rows say once, few or many, or leave the size out.

size: -
J: TRBJ1-1
D: TRBD1
V: TRBV2
CDR3: CASSGQGAPLTFF
DNA: TGTGCCAGCAGTGGACAGGGAGCCCCCCTGACTTTCTTT

size: -
J: TRBJ2-1
D: TRBD1
V: TRBV5-1
CDR3: CASGTGGGHNEQFF
DNA: TGCGCCAGCGGGACAGGGGGCGGCCACAATGAGCAGTTCTTC

size: -
J: TRBJ2-5
D: -
V: TRBV18
CDR3: CASSRNSKGETQYF
DNA: TGTGCCAGCTCACGAAATTCGAAGGGGGAGACCCAGTACTTC

size: -
J: TRBJ2-7
D: -
V: TRBV11-2
CDR3: CASSLEGGRATYEQYF
DNA: TGTGCCAGCAGCTTAGAAGGCGGCAGGGCTACCTACGAGCAGTACTTC

size: once
J: TRBJ2-3
D: TRBD2
V: TRBV6-5
CDR3: CASERAGVGTQYF
DNA: TGTGCCAGCGAACGAGCGGGGGTTGGCACGCAGTATTTT

size: once
J: TRBJ1-2
D: -
V: TRBV7-9
CDR3: CASSPETAVGYTF
DNA: TGTGCCAGCAGCCCCGAAACGGCAGTTGGCTACACCTTC

size: -
J: TRBJ1-2
D: -
V: TRBV5-1
CDR3: CASSPGTPPLTF
DNA: TGCGCCAGCAGCCCCGGGACCCCCCCTTTGACCTTC

size: once
J: TRBJ1-5
D: -
V: TRBV7-6
CDR3: CASSLAEGNQPQHF
DNA: TGTGCCAGCAGCTTAGCGGAGGGGAATCAGCCCCAGCATTTT

size: -
J: TRBJ2-6
D: -
V: TRBV5-1
CDR3: CASSPSTGASSGANVLTF
DNA: TGCGCCAGCAGCCCTTCTACAGGTGCTAGCTCTGGGGCCAACGTCCTGACTTTC

size: few
J: TRBJ1-1
D: -
V: TRBV4-2
CDR3: CASSQEWGTEAFF
DNA: TGTGCCAGCAGCCAAGAGTGGGGGACTGAAGCTTTCTTT

size: -
J: TRBJ1-2
D: -
V: TRBV6-1
CDR3: CASTNRYYGYTF
DNA: TGTGCCAGCACGAACAGATACTATGGCTACACCTTC

size: -
J: TRBJ2-7
D: TRBD1
V: TRBV6-1
CDR3: CATRGTGGTYEQYF
DNA: TGTGCCACTAGGGGGACAGGGGGCACCTACGAGCAGTACTTC

size: -
J: TRBJ2-5
D: TRBD2
V: TRBV7-3
CDR3: CASSLAGVEETQYF
DNA: TGTGCCAGCAGCCTAGCGGGGGTTGAAGAGACCCAGTACTTC

size: -
J: TRBJ2-3
D: TRBD2
V: TRBV2
CDR3: CASAGVASGTLDTQYF
DNA: TGTGCCAGCGCAGGCGTGGCTAGCGGGACCCTCGATACGCAGTATTTT

size: -
J: TRBJ2-3
D: TRBD1
V: TRBV10-1
CDR3: CASSKDRGADTQYF
DNA: TGCGCCAGCAGTAAGGACAGGGGGGCAGATACGCAGTATTTT

size: -
J: TRBJ1-1
D: TRBD1
V: TRBV29-1
CDR3: CSAGGQANTEAFF
DNA: TGCAGCGCCGGGGGACAGGCGAACACTGAAGCTTTCTTT

size: -
J: TRBJ2-2
D: TRBD1
V: TRBV5-1
CDR3: CASSSVQGAWTGELFF
DNA: TGCGCCAGCAGCTCTGTACAGGGGGCTTGGACCGGGGAGCTGTTTTTT

size: -
J: TRBJ1-2
D: -
V: TRBV28
CDR3: CASSSGRNYGYTF
DNA: TGTGCCAGCAGTTCCGGACGGAACTATGGCTACACCTTC

size: -
J: TRBJ2-4
D: -
V: TRBV19
CDR3: CASSRGEAKNIQYF
DNA: TGTGCCAGTAGTAGAGGGGAAGCCAAAAACATTCAGTACTTC

size: few
J: TRBJ2-7
D: -
V: TRBV6-1
CDR3: CASSLSLYEQYF
DNA: TGTGCCAGCAGTCTCAGTTTATACGAGCAGTACTTC

size: -
J: TRBJ1-1
D: -
V: TRBV30
CDR3: CAWNASSPAFF
DNA: TGTGCCTGGAATGCCAGTTCCCCGGCTTTCTTT

size: -
J: TRBJ1-5
D: TRBD1
V: TRBV18
CDR3: CASSSRGTGDQPQHF
DNA: TGTGCCAGCTCGTCTCGCGGGACAGGGGATCAGCCCCAGCATTTT

size: -
J: TRBJ2-7
D: -
V: TRBV19
CDR3: CASSTTTGADEYF
DNA: TGTGCCAGTAGTACAACCACCGGGGCAGACGAGTACTTC

size: -
J: TRBJ2-3
D: -
V: TRBV4-1
CDR3: CASSPPSGSAGTDTQYF
DNA: TGCGCCAGCAGCCCGCCCTCTGGATCTGCTGGCACAGATACGCAGTATTTT

size: -
J: TRBJ1-1
D: -
V: TRBV7-3
CDR3: CASSSQLNTEAFF
DNA: TGTGCCAGCAGCTCCCAGCTGAACACTGAAGCTTTCTTT

size: -
J: TRBJ2-5
D: TRBD1
V: TRBV5-4
CDR3: CASSRDRFFQETQYF
DNA: TGTGCCAGCAGTCGGGACAGATTTTTCCAAGAGACCCAGTACTTC

size: -
J: TRBJ2-1
D: -
V: TRBV7-2
CDR3: CASSRRGGEQFF
DNA: TGTGCCAGCAGCCGGAGGGGTGGCGAGCAGTTCTTC

size: -
J: TRBJ2-7
D: -
V: TRBV20-1
CDR3: CSARRGYEQYF
DNA: TGCAGTGCTAGGAGGGGCTACGAGCAGTACTTC

size: -
J: TRBJ2-3
D: -
V: TRBV7-3
CDR3: CASSPDARRGVGTDTQYF
DNA: TGTGCCAGCAGCCCGGACGCGAGAAGAGGGGTGGGCACAGATACGCAGTATTTT

size: -
J: TRBJ2-7
D: TRBD2
V: TRBV19
CDR3: CASSHGRLAEVGEQYF
DNA: TGTGCCAGTAGCCATGGGCGACTAGCGGAGGTGGGAGAGCAGTACTTC

size: -
J: TRBJ2-3
D: TRBD1
V: TRBV19
CDR3: CASSETGGSDTQYF
DNA: TGTGCCAGTAGTGAGACAGGGGGTAGCGATACGCAGTATTTT

size: -
J: TRBJ2-7
D: TRBD2
V: TRBV19
CDR3: CASSGAGGVYEQYF
DNA: TGTGCCAGTAGTGGAGCGGGGGGGGTCTACGAGCAGTACTTC

size: -
J: TRBJ2-5
D: TRBD1
V: TRBV6-1
CDR3: CASRDRMPREETQYF
DNA: TGTGCCAGCAGGGACAGGATGCCAAGGGAAGAGACCCAGTACTTC

size: once
J: TRBJ2-2
D: TRBD2
V: TRBV28
CDR3: CASSFLAGDGTGELFF
DNA: TGTGCCAGCAGTTTCCTCGCGGGAGACGGCACCGGGGAGCTGTTTTTT

size: -
J: TRBJ1-2
D: -
V: TRBV5-1
CDR3: CASSLAGSNYGYTF
DNA: TGCGCCAGCAGCTTGGCGGGTTCCAACTATGGCTACACCTTC

size: once
J: TRBJ2-2
D: -
V: TRBV5-1
CDR3: CASSSPPGELFF
DNA: TGCGCCAGCAGCTCTCCCCCCGGGGAGCTGTTTTTT

size: -
J: TRBJ2-5
D: -
V: TRBV5-1
CDR3: CASSLEQGETQYF
DNA: TGCGCCAGCAGCTTGGAGCAGGGAGAGACCCAGTACTTC

size: -
J: TRBJ1-4
D: -
V: TRBV7-8
CDR3: CASSSVATNEKLFF
DNA: TGTGCCAGCAGCTCCGTTGCAACTAATGAAAAACTGTTTTTT

size: -
J: TRBJ2-7
D: -
V: TRBV19
CDR3: CASSIDLARLGEQYF
DNA: TGTGCCAGTAGTATAGATCTCGCTAGGTTGGGCGAGCAGTACTTC

size: -
J: TRBJ1-2
D: -
V: TRBV30
CDR3: CAWSGRAGAYGYTF
DNA: TGTGCCTGGAGTGGCAGGGCTGGGGCTTATGGCTACACCTTC

size: -
J: TRBJ2-2
D: TRBD1
V: TRBV4-2
CDR3: CASSQGDREKLYGELFF
DNA: TGTGCCAGCAGCCAAGGCGACAGGGAGAAGCTGTACGGGGAGCTGTTTTTT

size: once
J: TRBJ2-1
D: -
V: TRBV4-2
CDR3: CASSQPQGSGPYNEQFF
DNA: TGTGCCAGCAGCCAACCCCAGGGGAGCGGGCCTTACAATGAGCAGTTCTTC

size: -
J: TRBJ1-2
D: TRBD1
V: TRBV5-5
CDR3: CASSLGMGTGVNYGYTF
DNA: TGTGCCAGCAGCTTGGGGATGGGGACAGGGGTTAACTATGGCTACACCTTC

size: -
J: TRBJ1-4
D: -
V: TRBV13
CDR3: CASSSYPTEKLFF
DNA: TGTGCCAGCAGCTCCTACCCAACGGAAAAACTGTTTTTT

size: -
J: TRBJ1-2
D: -
V: TRBV9
CDR3: CASSVAFGGGNYGYTF
DNA: TGTGCCAGCAGCGTAGCGTTCGGGGGGGGAAACTATGGCTACACCTTC

size: once
J: TRBJ2-7
D: TRBD2
V: TRBV5-1
CDR3: CASRTGLAGVDYEQYF
DNA: TGCGCCAGCAGAACGGGACTAGCGGGAGTAGACTACGAGCAGTACTTC

size: -
J: TRBJ2-4
D: -
V: TRBV19
CDR3: CASSSQREGGDIQYF
DNA: TGTGCCAGTAGTTCCCAGCGGGAAGGGGGGGACATTCAGTACTTC

size: -
J: TRBJ1-1
D: TRBD1
V: TRBV10-3
CDR3: CASGGGQGGNEAFF
DNA: TGTGCCTCGGGAGGCGGACAGGGCGGTAATGAAGCTTTCTTT

size: -
J: TRBJ2-7
D: TRBD1
V: TRBV19
CDR3: CASSPRDRSGGYEQYF
DNA: TGTGCCAGTAGTCCCAGGGACAGAAGCGGCGGGTACGAGCAGTACTTC

size: once
J: TRBJ2-6
D: -
V: TRBV10-3
CDR3: CAISPRDTASGANVLTF
DNA: TGTGCCATCAGTCCAAGGGACACAGCCTCTGGGGCCAACGTCCTGACTTTC

size: -
J: TRBJ1-4
D: -
V: TRBV5-5
CDR3: CASSAAWTDEKLFF
DNA: TGTGCCAGCAGCGCGGCGTGGACAGACGAAAAACTGTTTTTT

size: -
J: TRBJ1-1
D: -
V: TRBV10-3
CDR3: CAISEGGGFDTEAFF
DNA: TGTGCCATCAGTGAAGGTGGTGGGTTTGACACTGAAGCTTTCTTT

size: -
J: TRBJ2-7
D: TRBD1
V: TRBV7-8
CDR3: CASSIRDSYAYEQYF
DNA: TGTGCCAGCAGCATCCGGGACAGTTACGCCTACGAGCAGTACTTC